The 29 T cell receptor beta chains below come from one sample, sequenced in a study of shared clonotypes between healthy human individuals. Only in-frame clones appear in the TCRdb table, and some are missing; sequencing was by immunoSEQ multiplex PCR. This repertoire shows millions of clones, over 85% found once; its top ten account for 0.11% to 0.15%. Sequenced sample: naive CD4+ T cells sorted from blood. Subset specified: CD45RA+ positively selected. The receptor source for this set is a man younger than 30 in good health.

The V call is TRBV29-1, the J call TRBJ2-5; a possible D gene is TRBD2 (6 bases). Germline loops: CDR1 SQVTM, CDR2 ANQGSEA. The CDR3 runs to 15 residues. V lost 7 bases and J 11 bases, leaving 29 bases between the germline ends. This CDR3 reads CSALATTRGRWEQYF. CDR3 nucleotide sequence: TGCAGCGCCCTAGCGACCACCCGGGGACGATGGGAGCAGTACTTC.

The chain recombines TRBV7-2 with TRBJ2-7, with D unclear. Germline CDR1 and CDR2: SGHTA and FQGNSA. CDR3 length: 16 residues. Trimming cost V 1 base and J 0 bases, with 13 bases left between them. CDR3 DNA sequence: TGTGCCAGCAGCTTAGGTCCCTTGGATCCCTCCTACGAGCAGTACTTC. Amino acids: CASSLGPLDPSYEQYF.

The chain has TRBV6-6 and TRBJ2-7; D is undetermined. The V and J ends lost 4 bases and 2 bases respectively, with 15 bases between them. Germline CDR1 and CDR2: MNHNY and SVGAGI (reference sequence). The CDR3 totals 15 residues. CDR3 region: CASSSRGSNPYEQYF. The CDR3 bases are TGTGCCAGCAGTTCTCGCGGATCTAACCCCTACGAGCAGTACTTC.

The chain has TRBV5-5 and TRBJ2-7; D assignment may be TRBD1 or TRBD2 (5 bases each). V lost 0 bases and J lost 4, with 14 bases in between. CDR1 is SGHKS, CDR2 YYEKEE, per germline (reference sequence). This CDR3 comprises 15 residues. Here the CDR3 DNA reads TGTGCCAGCAGCTTGGGATTCAGGGAGTTGTACGAGCAGTACTTC. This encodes CASSLGFRELYEQYF.

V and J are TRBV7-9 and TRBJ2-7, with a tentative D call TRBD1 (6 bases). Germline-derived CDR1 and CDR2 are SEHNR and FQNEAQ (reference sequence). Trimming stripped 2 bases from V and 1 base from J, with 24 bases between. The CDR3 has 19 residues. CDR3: CASSLLTGNQATSSYEQYF. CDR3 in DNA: TGTGCCAGCAGCTTATTGACAGGCAATCAAGCCACCTCTTCCTACGAGCAGTACTTC.

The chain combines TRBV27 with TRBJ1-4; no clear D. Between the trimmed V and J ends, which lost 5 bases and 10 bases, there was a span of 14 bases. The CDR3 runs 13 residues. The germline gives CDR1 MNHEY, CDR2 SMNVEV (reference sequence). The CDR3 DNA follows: TGTGCCAGCAGTCCCCCGAGCCGGGGAAAACTGTTTTTT. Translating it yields CASSPPSRGKLFF.

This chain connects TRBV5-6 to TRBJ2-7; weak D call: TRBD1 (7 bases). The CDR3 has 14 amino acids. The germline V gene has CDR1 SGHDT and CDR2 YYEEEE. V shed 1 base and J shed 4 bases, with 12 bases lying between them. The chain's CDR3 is CASSLRRGTYEQYF. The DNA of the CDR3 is TGTGCCAGCAGCTTGCGCAGGGGGACTTACGAGCAGTACTTC.

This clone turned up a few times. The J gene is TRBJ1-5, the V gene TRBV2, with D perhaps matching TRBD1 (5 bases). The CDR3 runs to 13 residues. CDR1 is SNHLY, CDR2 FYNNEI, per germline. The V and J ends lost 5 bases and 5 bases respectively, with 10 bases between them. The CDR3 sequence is CASSQGRDQPQHF. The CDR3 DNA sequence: TGTGCCAGCAGTCAGGGACGTGATCAGCCCCAGCATTTT. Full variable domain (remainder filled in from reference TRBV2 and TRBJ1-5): EPEVTQTPSHQVTQMGQEVILRCVPISNHLYFYWYRQILGQKVEFLVSFYNNEISEKSEIFDDQFSVERPDGSNFTLKIRSTKLEDSAMYFCASSQGRDQPQHFGDGTRLSIL.

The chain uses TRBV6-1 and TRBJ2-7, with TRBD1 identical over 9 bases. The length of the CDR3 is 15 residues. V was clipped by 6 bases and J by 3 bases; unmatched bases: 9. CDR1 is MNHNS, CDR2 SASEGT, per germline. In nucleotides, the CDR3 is TGTGCCAGCAGCCGAGCCGGGACAGGGTTCTACGAGCAGTACTTC. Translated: CASSRAGTGFYEQYF.

The CDR3 protein is CASSIRDRKNSPLHF. The CDR3 nucleotides are TGTGCCAGTAGTATCCGGGACAGGAAAAATTCACCCCTCCACTTT. This rearrangement joins TRBV19 to TRBJ1-6; 8 nucleotides agree with TRBD1. Germline loops: CDR1 LNHDA, CDR2 SQIVND (reference sequence). The CDR3 covers 15 residues. V was pared by 3 bases and J by 7 bases, with 5 bases of the junction left unmatched.

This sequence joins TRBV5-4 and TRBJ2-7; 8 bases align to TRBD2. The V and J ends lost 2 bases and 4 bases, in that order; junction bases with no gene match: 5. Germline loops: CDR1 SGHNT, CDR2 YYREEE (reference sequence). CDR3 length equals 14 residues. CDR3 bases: TGTGCCAGCAGCTTAACTAGCGGACCTTACGAGCAGTACTTC. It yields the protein CASSLTSGPYEQYF. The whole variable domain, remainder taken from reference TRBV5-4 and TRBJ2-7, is ETGVTQSPTHLIKTRGQQVTLRCSSQSGHNTVSWYQQALGQGPQFIFQYYREEENGRGNFPPRFSGLQFPNYSSELNVNALELDDSALYLCASSLTSGPYEQYFGPGTRLTVT.

CDR3 nucleotides: TGCGCCAGCAGCGAGGGGCTTCGCGGGGGACCAGATACGCAGTATTTT. Protein product: CASSEGLRGGPDTQYF. This chain uses TRBV10-1 with TRBJ2-3, with 7 bases aligning to TRBD2. Germline V gene lookup returns CDR1 WNHNN and CDR2 SYGVQD (reference sequence). V dropped 6 bases and J dropped 4; count of bases not matched to a gene: 13. This CDR3 region has 16 residues.

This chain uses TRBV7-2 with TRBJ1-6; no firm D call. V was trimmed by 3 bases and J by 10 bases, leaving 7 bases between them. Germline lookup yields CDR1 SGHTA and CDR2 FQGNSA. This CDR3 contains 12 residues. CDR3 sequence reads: CASSFFRSPLHF. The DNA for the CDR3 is TGTGCCAGCAGCTTTTTCCGATCACCCCTCCACTTT.

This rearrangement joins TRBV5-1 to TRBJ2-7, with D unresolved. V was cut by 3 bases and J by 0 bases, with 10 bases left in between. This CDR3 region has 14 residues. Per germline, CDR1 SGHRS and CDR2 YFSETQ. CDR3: CASSWRDTSYEQYF. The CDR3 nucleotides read TGCGCCAGCAGCTGGAGAGACACCTCCTACGAGCAGTACTTC.

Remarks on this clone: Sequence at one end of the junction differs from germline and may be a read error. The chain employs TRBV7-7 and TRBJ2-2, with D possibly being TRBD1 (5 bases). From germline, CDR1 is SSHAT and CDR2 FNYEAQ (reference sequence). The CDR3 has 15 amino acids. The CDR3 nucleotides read TGTGCTAGCAGCTCCCTGGACATCGGCGCCGGGGAGCTGTTTTTT. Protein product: CASSSLDIGAGELFF. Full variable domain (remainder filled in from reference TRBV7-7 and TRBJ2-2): GAGVSQSPRYKVTKRGQDVTLRCDPISSHATLYWYQQALGQGPEFLTYFNYEAQPDKSGLPSDRFSAERPEGSISTLTIQRTEQRDSAMYRCASSSLDIGAGELFFGEGSRLTVL.

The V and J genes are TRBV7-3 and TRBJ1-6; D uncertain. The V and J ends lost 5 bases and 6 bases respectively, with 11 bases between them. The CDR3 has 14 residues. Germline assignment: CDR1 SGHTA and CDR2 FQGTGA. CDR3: CASSKDSVNSPLHF. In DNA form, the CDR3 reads TGTGCCAGCAGCAAGGACTCGGTTAATTCACCCCTCCACTTT. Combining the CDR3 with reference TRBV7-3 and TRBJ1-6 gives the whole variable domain GAGVSQTPSNKVTEKGKYVELRCDPISGHTALYWYRQSLGQGPEFLIYFQGTGAADDSGLPNDRFFAVRPEGSVSTLKIQRTERGDSAVYLCASSKDSVNSPLHFGNGTRLTVT.

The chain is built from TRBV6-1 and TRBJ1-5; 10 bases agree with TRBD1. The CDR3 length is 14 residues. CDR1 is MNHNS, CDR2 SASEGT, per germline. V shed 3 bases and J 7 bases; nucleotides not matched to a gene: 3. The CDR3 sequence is CASSEGQGSQPQHF. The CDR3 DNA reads TGTGCCAGCAGTGAGGGACAGGGGTCACAGCCCCAGCATTTT.

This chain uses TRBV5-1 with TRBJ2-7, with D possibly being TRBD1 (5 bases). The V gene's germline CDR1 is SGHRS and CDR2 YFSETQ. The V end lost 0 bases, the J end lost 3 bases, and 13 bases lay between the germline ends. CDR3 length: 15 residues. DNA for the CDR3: TGCGCCAGCAGCTTGGCCGCACAGGCTAACTACGAGCAGTACTTC. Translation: CASSLAAQANYEQYF.

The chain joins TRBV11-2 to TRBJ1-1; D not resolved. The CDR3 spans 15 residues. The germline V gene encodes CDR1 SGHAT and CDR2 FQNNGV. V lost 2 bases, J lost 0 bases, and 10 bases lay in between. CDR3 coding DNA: TGTGCCAGCAGCTTATCAGCGGGCCTGAACACTGAAGCTTTCTTT. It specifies CASSLSAGLNTEAFF.

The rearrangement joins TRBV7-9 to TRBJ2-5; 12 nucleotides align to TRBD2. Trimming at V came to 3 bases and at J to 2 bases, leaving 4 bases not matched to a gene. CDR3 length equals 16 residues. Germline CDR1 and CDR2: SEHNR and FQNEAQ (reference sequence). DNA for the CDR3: TGTGCCAGCAGCTTCCCTGGACTAGCGGGACAAGAGACCCAGTACTTC. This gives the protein CASSFPGLAGQETQYF. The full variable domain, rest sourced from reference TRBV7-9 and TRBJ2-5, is DTGVSQNPRHKITKRGQNVTFRCDPISEHNRLYWYRQTLGQGPEFLTYFQNEAQLEKSRLLSDRFSAERPKGSFSTLEIQRTEQGDSAMYLCASSFPGLAGQETQYFGPGTRLLVL.

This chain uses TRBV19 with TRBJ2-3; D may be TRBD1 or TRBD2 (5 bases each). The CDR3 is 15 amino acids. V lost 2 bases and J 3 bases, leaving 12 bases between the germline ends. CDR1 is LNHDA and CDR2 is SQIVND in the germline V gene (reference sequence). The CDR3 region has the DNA TGTGCCAGTAGTATAAGAGGGGAAGGTACAGATACGCAGTATTTT. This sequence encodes CASSIRGEGTDTQYF.

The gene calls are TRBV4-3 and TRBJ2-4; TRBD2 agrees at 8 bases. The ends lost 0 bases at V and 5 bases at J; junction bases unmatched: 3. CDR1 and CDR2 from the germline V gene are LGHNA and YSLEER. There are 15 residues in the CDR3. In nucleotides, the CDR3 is TGCGCCAGCAGCCAAGAGGGACTAGGCCAAAACATTCAGTACTTC. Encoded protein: CASSQEGLGQNIQYF.

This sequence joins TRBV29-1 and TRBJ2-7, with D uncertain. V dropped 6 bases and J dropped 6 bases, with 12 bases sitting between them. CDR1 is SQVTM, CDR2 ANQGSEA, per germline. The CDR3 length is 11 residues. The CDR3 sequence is CSVALGTEQYF. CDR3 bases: TGCAGCGTCGCTTTGGGAACCGAGCAGTACTTC.

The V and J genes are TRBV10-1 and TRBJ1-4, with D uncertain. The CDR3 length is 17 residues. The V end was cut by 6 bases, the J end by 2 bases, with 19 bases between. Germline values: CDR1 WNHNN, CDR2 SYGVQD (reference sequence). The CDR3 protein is CASRDPGPRATNEKLFF. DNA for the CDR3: TGCGCCAGCAGAGATCCCGGGCCACGGGCCACTAATGAAAAACTGTTTTTT.

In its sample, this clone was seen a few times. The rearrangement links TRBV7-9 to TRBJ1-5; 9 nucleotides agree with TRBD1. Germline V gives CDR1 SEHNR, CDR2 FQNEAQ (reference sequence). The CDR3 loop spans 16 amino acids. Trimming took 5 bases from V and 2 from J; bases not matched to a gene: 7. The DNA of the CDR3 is TGTGCCAGCAGCCCCGGGACAGGGCAAGGCAATCAGCCCCAGCATTTT. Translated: CASSPGTGQGNQPQHF.

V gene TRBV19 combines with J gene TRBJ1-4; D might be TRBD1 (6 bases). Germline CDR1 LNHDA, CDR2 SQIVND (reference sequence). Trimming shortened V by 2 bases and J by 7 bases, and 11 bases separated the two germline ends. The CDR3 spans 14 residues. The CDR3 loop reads CASSIKSRGEKLFF. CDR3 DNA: TGTGCCAGTAGTATAAAAAGCAGGGGTGAAAAACTGTTTTTT.

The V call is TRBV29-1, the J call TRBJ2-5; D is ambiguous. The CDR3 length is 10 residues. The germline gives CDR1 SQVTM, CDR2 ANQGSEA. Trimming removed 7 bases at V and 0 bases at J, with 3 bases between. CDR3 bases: TGCAGCGCCGACCAAGAGACCCAGTACTTC. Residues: CSADQETQYF.

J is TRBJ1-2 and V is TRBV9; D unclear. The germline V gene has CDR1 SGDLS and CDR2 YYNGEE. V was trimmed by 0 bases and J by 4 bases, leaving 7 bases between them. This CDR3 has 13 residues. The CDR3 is CASSVDHGYGYTF. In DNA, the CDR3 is TGTGCCAGCAGCGTAGATCATGGCTATGGCTACACCTTC.

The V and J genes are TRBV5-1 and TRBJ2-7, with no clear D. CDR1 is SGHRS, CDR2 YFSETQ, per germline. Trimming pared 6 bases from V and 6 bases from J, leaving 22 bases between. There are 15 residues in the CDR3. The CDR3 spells CASTRSGTVGFEQYF. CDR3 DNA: TGCGCCAGCACTCGATCCGGTACCGTCGGCTTCGAGCAGTACTTC.